Listed below are T cell receptor beta chains from one sample, sequenced in a study of response to subunit inactivated influenza vaccine. TCRdb passed the RT-PCR reads through MiXCR, listing each CDR3 protein once. The profile shows over 150,000 distinct CDR3 sequences, approximately 15% of them singletons. Source: CD8+ T cells sorted from PBMCs, taken about 5 days after vaccination. These receptors were taken from a man aged 45-65 years who received an inactivated influenza vaccine. The CDR3 runs from the conserved cysteine through the conserved F or W. The order of the fields is D gene, J gene, V gene, clone size, CDR3 protein, CDR3 DNA. The D gene is left open where the match is weak. Clone size is not always given. Where it is, it says once, few, many or a class for expanded clones.

D: NA
J: TRBJ2-2
V: TRBV11-2
size: few
CDR3: CASSLRTGRANTGELFF
DNA: TGTGCCAGCAGCTTAAGAACAGGGAGGGCGAACACCGGGGAGCTGTTTTTT

D: NA
J: TRBJ2-5
V: TRBV11-2
size: many
CDR3: CASSTEAGVKETQYF
DNA: TGTGCCAGCAGCACGGAGGCAGGGGTAAAAGAGACCCAGTACTTC

D: TRBD1
J: TRBJ2-7
V: TRBV6-5
size: NA
CDR3: CAGSYSGTGRNEQYF
DNA: TGTGCCGGCAGTTACTCCGGGACAGGGAGAAACGAGCAGTACTTC

D: NA
J: TRBJ2-7
V: TRBV20-1
size: NA
CDR3: CSARGLKTYEQYF
DNA: TGCAGTGCTAGAGGACTGAAAACCTACGAGCAGTACTTC

D: NA
J: TRBJ2-5
V: TRBV27
size: few
CDR3: CASSLSVGGGQETQYF
DNA: TGTGCCAGCAGTTTATCGGTAGGGGGGGGGCAAGAGACCCAGTACTTC

D: TRBD1
J: TRBJ1-5
V: TRBV12-3/TRBV12-4
size: few
CDR3: CATSTGGGYQPQHF
DNA: TGTGCCACATCGACAGGGGGCGGCTATCAGCCCCAGCATTTT

D: TRBD1
J: TRBJ1-4
V: TRBV6-5
size: NA
CDR3: CASSYSDTPGQGSEKLFF
DNA: TGTGCCAGCAGTTACTCGGACACCCCGGGACAGGGGAGTGAAAAACTGTTTTTT

D: NA
J: TRBJ1-2
V: TRBV10-3
size: few
CDR3: CAISESAGGLFGYTF
DNA: TGTGCCATCAGTGAGTCGGCAGGAGGTCTATTTGGCTACACCTTC

D: NA
J: TRBJ2-3
V: TRBV27
size: NA
CDR3: CASSSPPRGTDTQYF
DNA: TGTGCCAGCAGTTCCCCCCCCAGGGGAACAGATACGCAGTATTTT

D: NA
J: TRBJ1-1
V: TRBV20-1
size: few
CDR3: CSATGRAVQGDTEAFF
DNA: TGCAGTGCTACTGGACGAGCTGTTCAAGGGGACACTGAAGCTTTCTTT

D: NA
J: TRBJ2-4
V: TRBV9
size: NA
CDR3: CASSVEQGRTIQYF
DNA: TGTGCCAGCAGCGTAGAACAGGGGAGGACCATTCAGTACTTC

D: TRBD1
J: TRBJ2-7
V: TRBV29-1
size: few
CDR3: CSVDGTGTEPYEQYF
DNA: TGCAGCGTTGATGGTACCGGGACAGAGCCCTACGAGCAGTACTTC

D: NA
J: TRBJ2-1
V: TRBV4-3
size: few
CDR3: CASSQDRSGWGVNEQFF
DNA: TGCGCCAGCAGCCAAGATCGTTCAGGTTGGGGTGTCAATGAGCAGTTCTTC

D: TRBD2
J: TRBJ2-1
V: TRBV7-2
size: NA
CDR3: CASSLGPSGRNEQFF
DNA: TGTGCCAGCAGCTTAGGCCCTAGCGGGAGAAATGAGCAGTTCTTC

D: NA
J: TRBJ2-1
V: TRBV2
size: NA
CDR3: CASFDGLNEQFF
DNA: TGTGCCAGCTTCGATGGGCTCAATGAGCAGTTCTTC

D: NA
J: TRBJ2-1
V: TRBV5-1
size: NA
CDR3: CASSIRAASGNEQFF
DNA: TGCGCCAGCAGCATCCGGGCCGCCTCTGGCAATGAGCAGTTCTTC

D: TRBD2
J: TRBJ2-1
V: TRBV12-3/TRBV12-4
size: few
CDR3: CASSSTSGAYNEQFF
DNA: TGTGCCAGCAGTTCGACTAGCGGAGCTTACAATGAGCAGTTCTTC

D: TRBD2
J: TRBJ2-1
V: TRBV12-3/TRBV12-4
size: many
CDR3: CALRLASNEQFF
DNA: TGTGCCCTAAGACTAGCTAGCAATGAGCAGTTCTTC

D: NA
J: TRBJ2-2
V: TRBV4-3
size: NA
CDR3: CASSQGMENTGELFF
DNA: TGCGCCAGCAGCCAAGGGATGGAGAACACCGGGGAGCTGTTTTTT

D: NA
J: TRBJ2-7
V: TRBV13
size: few
CDR3: CASSQTEGSDEQYF
DNA: TGTGCCAGCAGCCAGACAGAGGGGAGCGACGAGCAGTACTTC

D: TRBD2
J: TRBJ2-5
V: TRBV5-6
size: few
CDR3: CASSISTSGGVETQYF
DNA: TGTGCCAGCAGCATATCGACTAGCGGGGGCGTGGAGACCCAGTACTTC

D: NA
J: TRBJ2-7
V: TRBV6-1
size: few
CDR3: CASSPRQVYEQYF
DNA: TGTGCCAGCAGCCCTCGACAGGTCTACGAGCAGTACTTC

D: TRBD1
J: TRBJ1-5
V: TRBV27
size: few
CDR3: CASSLSGDRFNQPQHF
DNA: TGTGCCAGCAGTTTAAGCGGGGACAGGTTCAATCAGCCCCAGCATTTT

D: TRBD1
J: TRBJ2-2
V: TRBV9
size: few
CDR3: CASSETGSPRKLFF
DNA: TGTGCCAGCAGCGAGACAGGGTCCCCCAGAAAGCTGTTTTTT

D: TRBD1
J: TRBJ2-2
V: TRBV7-2
size: NA
CDR3: CASSLTGGIDGELFF
DNA: TGTGCCAGCAGCTTGACAGGGGGCATTGACGGGGAGCTGTTTTTT

D: TRBD1
J: TRBJ1-5
V: TRBV7-9
size: many
CDR3: CASSLGQGDQPQHF
DNA: TGTGCCAGCAGCTTAGGCCAGGGGGATCAGCCCCAGCATTTT

D: NA
J: TRBJ2-1
V: TRBV5-1
size: many
CDR3: CASSPLSYNEQFF
DNA: TGCGCCAGCAGCCCTTTGAGCTACAATGAGCAGTTCTTC

D: TRBD1
J: TRBJ2-1
V: TRBV5-1
size: NA
CDR3: CASSFRQGALNEQFF
DNA: TGCGCCAGCAGCTTTAGACAGGGGGCGTTGAATGAGCAGTTCTTC